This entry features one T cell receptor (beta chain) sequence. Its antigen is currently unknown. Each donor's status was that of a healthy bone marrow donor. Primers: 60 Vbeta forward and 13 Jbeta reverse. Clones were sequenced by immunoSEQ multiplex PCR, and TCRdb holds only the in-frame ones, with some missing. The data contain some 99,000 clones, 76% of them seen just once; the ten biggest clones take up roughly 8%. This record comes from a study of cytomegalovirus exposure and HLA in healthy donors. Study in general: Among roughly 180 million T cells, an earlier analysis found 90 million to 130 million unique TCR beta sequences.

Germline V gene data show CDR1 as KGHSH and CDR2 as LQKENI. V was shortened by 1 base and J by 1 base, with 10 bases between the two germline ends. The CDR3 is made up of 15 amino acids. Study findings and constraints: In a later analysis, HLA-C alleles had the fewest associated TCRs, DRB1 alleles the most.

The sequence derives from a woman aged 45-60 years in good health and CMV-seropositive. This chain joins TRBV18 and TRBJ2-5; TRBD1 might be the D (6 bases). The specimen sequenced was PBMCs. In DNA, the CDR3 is TGTGCCAGCTCACCACAACAGGGTGGCCAAGAGACCCAGTACTTC. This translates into CASSPQQGGQETQYF.